The T cell receptor beta chain described here comes from a study of T cell repertoires in ileal Crohn's disease (dated by TCRdb to about 2019). Turning to the overall study: Median disease duration was about eight years, and about 35% of patients were identified as active smokers at the time of surgery. Endoscopic postoperative recurrence was defined by a Rutgeerts score above i0. Roughly half of the patients were given postoperative therapy, with about 17 on anti-TNF agents and 10 to 12 on thiopurines. M6 samples were neoterminal ileum biopsies taken at postoperative colonoscopy. Every patient underwent surgery because of a complication, which was stricturing disease in around 61% of cases and penetrating disease in about 39%. A total of roughly 170 mucosal samples from around 57 patients were sequenced, collected from several sites on the surgical specimen and at postoperative endoscopy. The study was conducted in parallel with a multicentre cohort that was designed to identify predictors of early endoscopic recurrence following ileocolonic resection. TCR repertoire analysis was performed in around 50 Crohn's disease patients drawn from a prospective multicentre cohort. Overall study results and their limits: Mucosal CD4 and CD8 T cells were sorted and sequenced only in a subgroup of patients, the size of which was not stated. Within the first year after surgery, the timing of postoperative endoscopy varied, and the median delay was about seven months. A significantly higher proportion of clonal expansions was observed in active smokers at surgery than in non-smokers (about 25% vs 20%, p=0.02). Higher high-frequency clone percentages at surgery were associated with endoscopic recurrence; all patients with clonality above 26.8% (18/57) had recurrence. More high-frequency clones were carried by sorted CD8 T cells than by CD4 T cells, suggesting that mucosal expansions were mainly CD8.

In light of the paper, this sample's time point label describes: neoterminal ileum biopsy at postoperative endoscopy, about 6 months after surgery. Eligible patients were adults with ileal or ileocolonic Crohn's disease who had an indication for ileocolonic resection. Before DNA extraction, whole ileal mucosal biopsies were kept frozen at -80 degrees C. Genomic DNA was extracted from frozen whole biopsies using a TRizol-based method and was quantified with a NanoDrop 2000 spectrophotometer. Remarks on this clone: Its recognized antigen is unknown. No base quality values were provided; no much bigger clone lies one nucleotide off.

For commercial TCRB immunosequencing, 450 to 550 nanograms of biopsy DNA were submitted for each sample. A two-step, amplification bias-controlled multiplex PCR was used by Adaptive Biotechnology to amplify CDR3 regions from genomic DNA. Primers for every V and J gene segment were used in the first PCR, and barcodes and Illumina adapters were added in the second PCR. CDR3 libraries were sequenced using an Illumina instrument. On the authors' methods: Analysis combined the vendor-provided pipelines with custom analysis of raw data in R/Bioconductor under R version 3.3.0. Clonality, which ranges from 0 to 1, was calculated as the inverse of the normalised Shannon entropy across all productive clones. The repertoire share taken up by the top 100 clones defined high-frequency clones, and only clones that passed a 95% confidence test were kept. Repertoire diversity was measured with the Simpson index, and overlap between samples was measured with the Morisita-Horn index. Sourced from immuneACCESS, this table was stored by TCRdb with only in-frame sequences that have V and J called. A share of the clones is absent; for the studies checked, an unresolved V gene accounts for under half, and the remainder has no known explanation. The DNA was the basis for D and trimming; V, J and clone size are from that table. A total of roughly 13,000 clones appear in this sample, roughly 80% of them only once. The top ten constitute 17% of the sample.

Material for sequencing was ileal tissue. This TCR came from an adult with Crohn's disease.

The bases read TGTGCCAGCAGCTTAGTGGGCCTCAGATCACCCCTCCACTTT. The encoded protein is CASSLVGLRSPLHF. The sequence joins TRBV11-2 to TRBJ1-6, with the D gene call left open. CDR1 SGHAT and CDR2 FQNNGV were looked up in the germline V gene. Trimming costs V 1 base and J 10 bases, and their ends lie 11 bases apart. Including cysteine and phenylalanine, the CDR3 has 14 amino acids. The entry retains the CDR3 DNA only, 42 bases that are in frame from base 1. Beyond the CDR3, the reference TRBV11-2 and TRBJ1-6 genes provide the residues; the full variable domain reads: EAGVAQSPRYKIIEKRQSVAFWCNPISGHATLYWYQQILGQGPKLLIQFQNNGVVDDSQLPKDRFSAERLKGVDSTLKIQPAKLEDSAVYLCASSLVGLRSPLHFGNGTRLTVT.